The 24 T cell receptor beta chains below come from one sample, sequenced in a study of T cell responses to AZD1222 COVID-19 vaccine (dated by TCRdb to the early 2020s). Receptor libraries were prepared by the immunoSEQ multiplex PCR assay. TCRdb mirrors the immuneACCESS table, restricted to in-frame sequences. Some clones are absent from its copies; in checked studies, under half trace to an unresolved V gene, and the reason for the others is unknown. The sample table shows some 200,000 clones, and approximately 90% are seen once. The ten largest clones represent more than 0.75% of the sample. The time point label here, explained by the study, means: baseline before first vaccination. The sequencing used peripheral blood, collected on day 0 of AZD1222 vaccination. The receptors originated from an adult in good health.

The chain joins TRBV3-1 (or the pseudogene TRBV3-2) to TRBJ1-1, with D possibly being TRBD1 (6 bases). Trimming stripped 4 bases from V and 0 bases from J, with 12 bases between. The CDR3 has 15 residues. Germline V CDR1 and CDR2: LGHDT, YNNKEL (reference sequence). Here the CDR3 reads CASSPMGALNTEAFF. CDR3 coding DNA: TGTGCCAGCAGCCCGATGGGGGCGTTGAACACTGAAGCTTTCTTT.

The chain carries TRBV2 and TRBJ1-1; D unresolved. Per germline, CDR1 SNHLY and CDR2 FYNNEI. Trimming shortened V by 0 bases and J by 8 bases, and 10 bases separated the two germline ends. This CDR3 is built from 13 residues. The CDR3 DNA sequence: TGTGCCAGCAGTGAAGCTGGCAGGATAGAAGCTTTCTTT. Translation: CASSEAGRIEAFF.

This chain joins TRBV18 and TRBJ2-5; possibly TRBD2 for D (5 bases). CDR3 length: 13 amino acids. The V and J ends lost 7 bases and 3 bases respectively, with 12 bases between them. Looked up from germline, CDR1 is KGHSH and CDR2 is LQKENI. The CDR3 region is CASLVYGEETQYF. The CDR3 DNA follows: TGTGCCAGCTTGGTATACGGGGAAGAGACCCAGTACTTC.

CDR3 nucleotides: TGTGCCAGCAGCTTGCCCAGGGCCCAAGAGACCCAGTACTTC. It codes for CASSLPRAQETQYF. The chain links TRBV5-5 to TRBJ2-5; D possibly corresponds to TRBD1 (5 bases). Germline V CDR1 and CDR2: SGHKS, YYEKEE (reference sequence). V dropped 1 base and J dropped 1 base, with 8 bases sitting between them. The CDR3 has 14 residues.

Details on this clone: The same CDR3 also results from other DNA sequences found in this sample. The rearrangement joins TRBV6-5 to TRBJ1-5, with 10 bases aligning to TRBD1. V was pared by 5 bases and J by 2 bases, with 3 bases of the junction left unmatched. Germline loops: CDR1 MNHEY, CDR2 SVGAGI. The CDR3 runs to 15 residues. CDR3 coding DNA: TGTGCCAGCAGTCCCGGGACAGGGGGCAATCAGCCCCAGCATTTT. Encoded protein: CASSPGTGGNQPQHF.

The chain uses TRBV19 and TRBJ1-5, with D maybe TRBD1 (5 bases). Looked up from germline, CDR1 is LNHDA and CDR2 is SQIVND (reference sequence). Trimming took off 6 bases at V and 6 bases at J, with 12 bases between the two ends. CDR3 length: 13 residues. The CDR3 loop is CASSQARAQPQHF. As DNA, the CDR3 is TGTGCCAGTAGCCAAGCCAGGGCTCAGCCCCAGCATTTT.

The chain uses TRBV5-6 and TRBJ1-1; 11 nucleotides agree with TRBD1. The CDR3 is made up of 15 amino acids. The V segment lost 0 bases and the J segment 3 bases; nucleotides outside the gene matches: 1. Germline V lookup: CDR1 SGHDT, CDR2 YYEEEE. CDR3 nucleotides: TGTGCCAGCAGCTTGGGGACAGGGGGCCACACTGAAGCTTTCTTT. Protein sequence: CASSLGTGGHTEAFF.

The rearrangement joins TRBV6-2 or TRBV6-3 to TRBJ1-4; TRBD1 matches at 7 bases. The CDR3 is 16 amino acids. Germline lookup yields CDR1 MNHEY and CDR2 SVGEGT. The V gene end was trimmed by 2 bases and the J gene end by 7 bases; junction bases not matched to a gene: 10. CDR3 nucleotides: TGTGCCAGCAGTTACGGACAGGCTCATCATGCTGAAAAACTGTTTTTT. This translates into CASSYGQAHHAEKLFF.

V is TRBV6-5 and J is TRBJ1-2; the match to TRBD1 covers 8 bases. The V segment lost 6 bases and the J segment 3 bases; nucleotides outside the gene matches: 3. Germline CDR1 reads MNHEY; CDR2 reads SVGAGI. This CDR3 is 13 amino acids long. CDR3: CASSRDRYYGYTF. In nucleotides, the CDR3 is TGTGCCAGCAGCCGGGACAGGTACTATGGCTACACCTTC.

The genes are TRBV19 and TRBJ2-7, with D unresolved. V was shortened by 8 bases and J by 0 bases, with 14 bases between the two germline ends. Germline CDR1 is LNHDA and CDR2 is SQIVND (reference sequence). This CDR3 region has 14 residues. Here the CDR3 reads CASRWSSNSYEQYF. The CDR3 coding sequence is TGTGCCAGTCGTTGGTCATCCAACTCCTACGAGCAGTACTTC.

The rearrangement links TRBV19 to TRBJ2-1; 11 bases match TRBD1. This CDR3 contains 14 residues. The V segment lost 5 bases and the J segment 9 bases; nucleotides outside the gene matches: 6. Germline V gene sequence: CDR1 LNHDA, CDR2 SQIVND (reference sequence). CDR3 nucleotides: TGTGCCAGTAGTGTGGACAGGGGGCGCGGTGAGCAGTTCTTC. Translated: CASSVDRGRGEQFF. The entire variable domain, with the rest obtained from reference TRBV19 and TRBJ2-1, is as follows: DGGITQSPKYLFRKEGQNVTLSCEQNLNHDAMYWYRQDPGQGLRLIYYSQIVNDFQKGDIAEGYSVSREKKESFPLTVTSAQKNPTAFYLCASSVDRGRGEQFFGPGTRLTVL.

This rearrangement joins TRBV18 to TRBJ2-1; a weak D match, TRBD2 (5 bases). Germline V gene data show CDR1 as KGHSH and CDR2 as LQKENI. With 0 bases removed from V and 1 base from J, the gap between germline ends came to 10 bases. The CDR3 is 16 amino acids. In DNA, the CDR3 is TGTGCCAGCTCACCACCACTAGGGCTTTCCTACAATGAGCAGTTCTTC. The encoded protein is CASSPPLGLSYNEQFF.

Here the CDR3 reads CASSALTTTAHYGYTF. The CDR3 region has the DNA TGTGCCAGCAGCGCCCTGACAACAACTGCCCACTATGGCTACACCTTC. The chain has TRBV5-6 and TRBJ1-2, with D unresolved. Trimming cost V 4 bases and J 3 bases, with 19 bases left between them. From germline, CDR1 is SGHDT and CDR2 YYEEEE. The CDR3 runs to 16 residues.

J is TRBJ2-3 and V is TRBV28, with D possibly being TRBD2 (5 bases). V lost 4 bases to trimming and J lost 4 bases, with 21 bases between them. Looked up from germline, CDR1 is MDHEN and CDR2 is SYDVKM. There are 17 residues in the CDR3. CDR3 DNA sequence: TGTGCCAGCAGTTCGCTAAGGGTCTCCGGGAATGCAGATACGCAGTATTTT. It codes for CASSSLRVSGNADTQYF.

The chain recombines TRBV6-5 with TRBJ1-4, with D hard to call. Germline-derived CDR1 and CDR2 are MNHEY and SVGAGI. CDR3 length: 16 amino acids. The V end lost 2 bases, the J end lost 12 bases, and 22 bases lay between the germline ends. This chain's CDR3 is CASSYGFVQSSTELFF. For the CDR3, the DNA is TGTGCCAGCAGTTACGGATTTGTTCAATCCTCAACTGAACTGTTTTTT.

This chain's CDR3 is CASRRGTDSPLHF. CDR3 coding DNA: TGTGCCAGCCGCCGAGGGACAGATTCACCCCTCCACTTT. V is TRBV25-1 and J is TRBJ1-6; 7 nucleotides align to TRBD1. The V gene's germline CDR1 is MGHDK and CDR2 SYGVNS. The CDR3 spans 13 residues. The V segment lost 8 bases and the J segment 8 bases; nucleotides outside the gene matches: 6.

This clone was observed many times. V is TRBV9 and J is TRBJ1-2; possibly TRBD1 for D (5 bases). The CDR3 is 15 amino acids. Germline V CDR1 and CDR2: SGDLS, YYNGEE. V was shortened by 3 bases and J by 2 bases, with 14 bases between the two germline ends. The CDR3 sequence: CASSGDPGSNYGYTF. CDR3 nucleotides: TGTGCCAGCAGCGGAGATCCAGGGTCGAACTATGGCTACACCTTC.

The CDR3 DNA is TGTGCCAGCAGCTCGGACAGTGGGGGACTCTACGAGCAGTACTTC. This translates into CASSSDSGGLYEQYF. V usage is TRBV11-3 and J usage is TRBJ2-7; the D gene could be TRBD1 or TRBD2 (6 bases each). Germline V lookup: CDR1 SGHNT, CDR2 YENEEA. V was clipped by 4 bases and J by 3 bases, with 16 bases between them. This CDR3 is built from 15 residues.

This chain links TRBV28 with TRBJ1-2; D remains ambiguous. Looked up from germline, CDR1 is MDHEN and CDR2 is SYDVKM. The CDR3 extends over 14 amino acids. Trimming shortened V by 3 bases and J by 2 bases, and 10 bases separated the two germline ends. The CDR3 sequence is CASSFSRGNYGYTF. Written as DNA, the CDR3 is TGTGCCAGCAGTTTTTCGAGAGGAAACTATGGCTACACCTTC.

The genes are TRBV20-1 and TRBJ2-7; 10 nucleotides align to TRBD2. Trimming cost V 3 bases and J 0 bases; bases outside gene matches: 11. CDR3 length: 17 residues. From germline, CDR1 is DFQATT and CDR2 SNEGSKA (reference sequence). The CDR3 nucleotides are TGCAGTGCTAGTTTTGTCTCTAGCGGGGGAGTCTCCTACGAGCAGTACTTC. This translates into CSASFVSSGGVSYEQYF.

The chain carries TRBV9 and TRBJ2-7; 8 bases are a match to TRBD2. CDR3 length: 15 amino acids. V shed 7 bases and J 5 bases; nucleotides not matched to a gene: 14. Germline lookup yields CDR1 SGDLS and CDR2 YYNGEE. DNA for the CDR3: TGTGCCAGCGTAGAAAAATCGGGGGGGCCCCACGAGCAGTACTTC. Protein sequence: CASVEKSGGPHEQYF.

The chain recombines TRBV11-2 with TRBJ2-7; possibly TRBD1 for D (6 bases). The CDR3 is 17 amino acids. Trimming took off 1 base at V and 1 base at J, with 17 bases between the two ends. Germline assignment: CDR1 SGHAT and CDR2 FQNNGV. Here the CDR3 reads CASSLGPGQGISYEQYF. Here the CDR3 DNA reads TGTGCCAGCAGCTTAGGTCCCGGGCAGGGGATATCCTACGAGCAGTACTTC.

This clone was seen more than once but under ten times. The chain joins TRBV18 to TRBJ2-4; D may correspond to TRBD1 or TRBD2 (6 bases each). Trimming stripped 3 bases from V and 1 base from J, with 13 bases between. This CDR3 has 16 residues. Per germline, CDR1 KGHSH and CDR2 LQKENI. The CDR3 DNA follows: TGTGCCAGCTCACCTGGGACGGGGGCGGCCAAAAACATTCAGTACTTC. This gives the protein CASSPGTGAAKNIQYF.

The chain uses TRBV3-1 (or the pseudogene TRBV3-2) and TRBJ1-1, with TRBD1 identical over 12 bases. The germline CDR1 and CDR2 sequences are LGHDT and YNNKEL (reference sequence). J was trimmed by 4 bases and V by 4 bases; bases with no gene match: 1. The length of the CDR3 is 14 residues. CDR3 in amino acids: CASSPGQGATEAFF. The CDR3 bases are TGTGCCAGCAGCCCGGGACAGGGGGCCACTGAAGCTTTCTTT.